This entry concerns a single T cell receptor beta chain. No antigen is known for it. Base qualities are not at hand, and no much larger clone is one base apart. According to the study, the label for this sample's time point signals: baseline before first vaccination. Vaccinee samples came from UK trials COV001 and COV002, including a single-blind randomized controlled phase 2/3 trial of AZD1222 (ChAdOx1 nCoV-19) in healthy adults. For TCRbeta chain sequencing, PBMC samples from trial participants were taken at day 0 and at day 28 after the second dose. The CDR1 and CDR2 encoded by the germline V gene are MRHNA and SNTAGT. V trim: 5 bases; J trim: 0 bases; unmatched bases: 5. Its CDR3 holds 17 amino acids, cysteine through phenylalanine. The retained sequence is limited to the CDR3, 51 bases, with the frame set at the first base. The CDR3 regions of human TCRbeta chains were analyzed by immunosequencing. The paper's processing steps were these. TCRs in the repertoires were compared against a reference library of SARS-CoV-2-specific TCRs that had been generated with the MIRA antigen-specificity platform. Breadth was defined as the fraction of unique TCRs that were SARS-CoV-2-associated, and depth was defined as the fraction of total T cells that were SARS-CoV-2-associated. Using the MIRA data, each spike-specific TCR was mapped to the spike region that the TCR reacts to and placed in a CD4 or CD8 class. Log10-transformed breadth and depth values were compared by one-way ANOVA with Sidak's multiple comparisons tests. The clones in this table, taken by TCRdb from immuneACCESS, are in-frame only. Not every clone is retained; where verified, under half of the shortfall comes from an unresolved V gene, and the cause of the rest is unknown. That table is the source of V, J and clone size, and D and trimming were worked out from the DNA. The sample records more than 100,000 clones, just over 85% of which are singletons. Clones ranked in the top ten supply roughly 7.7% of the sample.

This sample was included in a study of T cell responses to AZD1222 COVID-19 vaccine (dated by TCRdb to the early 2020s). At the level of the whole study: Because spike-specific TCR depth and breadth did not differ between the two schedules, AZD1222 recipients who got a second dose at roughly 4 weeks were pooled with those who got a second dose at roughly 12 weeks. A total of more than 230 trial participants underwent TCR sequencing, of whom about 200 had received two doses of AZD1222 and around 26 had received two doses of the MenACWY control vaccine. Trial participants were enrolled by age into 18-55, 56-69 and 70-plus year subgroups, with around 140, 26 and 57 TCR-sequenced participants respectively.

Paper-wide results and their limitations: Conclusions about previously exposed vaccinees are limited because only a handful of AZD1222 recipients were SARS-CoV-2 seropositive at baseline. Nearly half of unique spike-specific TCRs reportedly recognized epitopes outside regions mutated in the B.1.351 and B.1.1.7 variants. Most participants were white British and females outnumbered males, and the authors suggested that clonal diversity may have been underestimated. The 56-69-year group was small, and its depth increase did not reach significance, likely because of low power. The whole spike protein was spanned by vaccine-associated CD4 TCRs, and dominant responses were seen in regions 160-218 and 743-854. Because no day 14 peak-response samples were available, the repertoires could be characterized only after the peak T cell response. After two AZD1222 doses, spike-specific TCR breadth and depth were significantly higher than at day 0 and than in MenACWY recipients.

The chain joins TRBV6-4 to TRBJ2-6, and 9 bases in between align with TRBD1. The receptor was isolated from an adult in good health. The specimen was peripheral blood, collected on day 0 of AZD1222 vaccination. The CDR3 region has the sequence CASSRTGANSGANVLTF. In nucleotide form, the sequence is TGTGCCAGCAGTCGGACAGGGGCCAACTCTGGGGCCAACGTCCTGACTTTC.